These 21 T cell receptor beta chains originate from one sample sequenced in a study of regulatory T cells in long-lasting Graves disease. According to the study, TCR beta libraries were built with iRepertoire HTBI primers and CDR3-region Arm-PCR. TCRdb redid the calling of the multiplex PCR reads with MiXCR, one entry per CDR3 protein. The sample holds about 310,000 distinct CDR3 sequences; 15% to 20% are singletons and the top ten take less than 40%. The time point is: newly diagnosed GD, antithyroid drugs for less than 3 months. The TCR library was made from RNA extracted from PBMCs. The source was peripheral blood mononuclear cells (PBMCs), collected at new diagnosis, from a patient treated with antithyroid drugs. The receptors here all came from a female donor with Graves disease.

J is TRBJ2-3 and V is TRBV6-1, with D perhaps matching TRBD1 (5 bases). Trimming removed 6 bases at V and 6 bases at J, with 19 bases between. This CDR3 has 15 residues. CDR1 MNHNS and CDR2 SASEGT come from the germline V gene. This chain's CDR3 is CASRFGAPSGDTQYF. DNA for the CDR3: TGTGCCAGCAGATTTGGGGCCCCTTCAGGGGATACGCAGTATTTT.

The chain has TRBV11-3 and TRBJ2-1, with D perhaps TRBD1 (5 bases). Germline values: CDR1 SGHNT, CDR2 YENEEA. V was clipped by 5 bases and J by 3 bases, with 8 bases between them. The CDR3 spans 13 residues. The CDR3 nucleotides read TGTGCCAGCAGCGGCAGGGTCTACAATGAGCAGTTCTTC. Translating gives CASSGRVYNEQFF.

This clonotype was observed a handful of times. CDR3: CASSPVLGTGELFF. The CDR3 DNA sequence: TGTGCCAGCAGCCCCGTGCTAGGCACCGGGGAGCTGTTTTTT. This sequence joins TRBV9 and TRBJ2-2; D remains unclear. Germline lookup yields CDR1 SGDLS and CDR2 YYNGEE. Trimming removed 4 bases from V and 4 bases from J, with 11 bases in between. There are 14 residues in the CDR3.

This clonotype was detected many times. The chain joins TRBV24-1 to TRBJ2-2; possible D gene TRBD1, 5 bases. This CDR3 contains 16 residues. Germline CDR1 reads KGHDR; CDR2 reads SFDVKD. Trimming pared 3 bases from V and 0 bases from J, leaving 10 bases between. CDR3 in amino acids: CATSDPRAANTGELFF. Here the CDR3 DNA reads TGTGCCACCAGTGATCCCAGGGCGGCGAACACCGGGGAGCTGTTTTTT.

The CDR3 DNA is TGCAGCGTCGATGGACTAGCGGGATCCTACGAGCAGTACTTC. It translates to CSVDGLAGSYEQYF. The rearrangement uses TRBV29-1 and TRBJ2-7; 12 bases match TRBD2. This CDR3 region has 14 residues. The germline V gene has CDR1 SQVTM and CDR2 ANQGSEA. V lost 6 bases to trimming and J lost 1 base; unmatched junction nucleotides: 4.

This clonotype has just a few counts. CDR3 bases: TGTGCCAGCAGTCTGGCTGGGCCCCACAATCAGCCCCAGCATTTT. Translated, it gives CASSLAGPHNQPQHF. The chain employs TRBV27 and TRBJ1-5; D call uncertain. In germline, CDR1 is MNHEY, CDR2 SMNVEV (reference sequence). This CDR3 region has 15 residues. With 5 bases removed from V and 3 bases from J, the gap between germline ends came to 14 bases.

For this clonotype: A far bigger clonotype differs at one base, so this is likely a read error. The chain links TRBV6-5 to TRBJ1-4; 10 bases line up with TRBD1. CDR1 and CDR2 from the germline V gene are MNHEY and SVGAGI. The CDR3 covers 14 residues. Trimming took 4 bases from V and 8 from J; bases not matched to a gene: 4. Here the CDR3 reads CASSLGQGNEKLFF. In DNA, the CDR3 is TGTGCCAGCAGTTTGGGACAGGGGAACGAAAAACTGTTTTTT.

This clonotype was seen at least ten times. The chain carries TRBV19 and TRBJ1-2; D not resolved. Between the trimmed V and J ends, which lost 3 bases and 0 bases, there was a span of 8 bases. The V gene's germline CDR1 is LNHDA and CDR2 SQIVND (reference sequence). The CDR3 is 14 residues long. The CDR3 here is CASSIGETNYGYTF. The CDR3 DNA reads TGTGCCAGTAGTATTGGAGAGACTAACTATGGCTACACCTTC.

V and J are TRBV6-1 and TRBJ2-5, with 14 bases aligning to TRBD2. The trim removed 6 bases at V and 4 bases at J, leaving 16 bases unmatched. The CDR3 extends over 19 amino acids. Per the germline V gene, CDR1 is MNHNS and CDR2 is SASEGT. CDR3 nucleotides: TGTGCCAGCAGCCCCCTCCCGGGACTAGCGGGGGAGCAGGTAGAGACCCAGTACTTC. This encodes CASSPLPGLAGEQVETQYF.

This clonotype appeared many times. The chain is built from TRBV27 and TRBJ2-1; D not certain. The V and J ends lost 0 bases and 2 bases respectively, with 8 bases between them. This CDR3 is 15 amino acids long. The germline gives CDR1 MNHEY, CDR2 SMNVEV (reference sequence). The CDR3 reads CASSLSLGTYNEQFF. In nucleotides, the CDR3 is TGTGCCAGCAGTTTATCGCTGGGTACCTACAATGAGCAGTTCTTC.

This clonotype occurred many times. V is TRBV7-8 and J is TRBJ2-3, with 7 bases fitting TRBD1. In germline, CDR1 is SGHVS, CDR2 FQNEAQ. The CDR3 is 17 residues long. J was trimmed by 0 bases and V by 4 bases; bases with no gene match: 10. The CDR3 here is CASSSVRGRGSTDTQYF. CDR3 nucleotides: TGTGCCAGCAGCTCGGTCAGGGGGAGAGGTAGCACAGATACGCAGTATTTT.

For the CDR3, the DNA is TGTGCCAGCAGTTTGCTTTCCGCAAATGAGCAGTTCTTC. Translation gives CASSLLSANEQFF. This chain connects TRBV12-3 or TRBV12-4 to TRBJ2-1; D gene ambiguous. CDR3 size: 13 residues. V lost 3 bases, J lost 7 bases, and 10 bases lay in between.

The chain joins TRBV5-8 to TRBJ2-1, with TRBD2 matching over 14 bases. The CDR3 runs 18 residues. The germline V gene has CDR1 SGHTS and CDR2 YDEGEE. V trimming: 3 bases; J trimming: 8 bases; junction bases outside the gene matches: 13. The CDR3 here is CASSSMTSGRALVDEQFF. CDR3 in DNA: TGTGCCAGCAGCTCAATGACTAGCGGGAGGGCCTTGGTGGATGAGCAGTTCTTC.

This clonotype was picked up many times. The chain combines TRBV11-3 with TRBJ2-3; 11 bases match TRBD2. The CDR3 loop spans 13 amino acids. Unmatched junction bases numbered 3, after V lost 11 bases and J lost 2 bases. In germline, CDR1 is SGHNT, CDR2 YENEEA. The CDR3 DNA reads as TGTGCCTGGACTAGCGGGCTCACAGATACGCAGTATTTT. It yields the protein CAWTSGLTDTQYF. The full variable domain, with the rest looked up from reference TRBV11-3 and TRBJ2-3, is EAGVVQSPRYKIIEKKQPVAFWCNPISGHNTLYWYLQNLGQGPELLIRYENEEAVDDSQLPKDRFSAERLKGVDSTLKIQPAELGDSAVYLCAWTSGLTDTQYFGPGTRLTVL.

A few counts support this clonotype. The V and J genes are TRBV5-1 and TRBJ2-6; the D call may be TRBD1 or TRBD2 (5 bases each). Per germline, CDR1 SGHRS and CDR2 YFSETQ. V dropped 6 bases and J dropped 0 bases, with 22 bases sitting between them. The CDR3 contains 19 residues. The CDR3 coding sequence is TGCGCCAGCACCTCCTATTCCGGGACCGTCAGCTCTGGGGCCAACGTCCTGACTTTC. Translated, it gives CASTSYSGTVSSGANVLTF.

This clonotype was observed many times. The V and J genes are TRBV11-2 and TRBJ1-2; TRBD1 agrees at 9 bases. Germline assignment: CDR1 SGHAT and CDR2 FQNNGV. The CDR3 covers 18 residues. Losses at the gene ends were 0 bases for V and 8 bases for J; bases not matched to a gene: 16. Here the CDR3 DNA reads TGTGCCAGCAGCTTAGAACAGGGGGCGCAGGGTCCCAGAGGCGGCTACACCTTC. Encoded protein: CASSLEQGAQGPRGGYTF.

This clonotype showed up many times. The J gene is TRBJ2-5, the V gene TRBV28; D is unclear. The CDR3 covers 12 residues. CDR1 is MDHEN and CDR2 is SYDVKM in the germline V gene. The V end lost 3 bases, the J end lost 5 bases, and 7 bases lay between the germline ends. This CDR3 is CASSFRMETQYF. CDR3 sequence (DNA): TGTGCCAGCAGTTTCAGGATGGAGACCCAGTACTTC.

This clonotype was seen a few times. The rearrangement joins TRBV5-1 to TRBJ2-1; a weak D match, TRBD2 (5 bases). Trimming took off 5 bases at V and 0 bases at J, with 12 bases between the two ends. The CDR3 loop spans 15 amino acids. CDR1 and CDR2 from the germline V gene are SGHRS and YFSETQ. The CDR3 DNA reads as TGCGCCAGCAGTACCGAGGGCCTCTCCTACAATGAGCAGTTCTTC. This codes for CASSTEGLSYNEQFF.

The table lists this clonotype with many counts. J is TRBJ2-7 and V is TRBV20-1, with TRBD2 identical over 8 bases. CDR1 is DFQATT and CDR2 is SNEGSKA in the germline V gene (reference sequence). The CDR3 spans 12 residues. CDR3 DNA: TGCTCTGTACTAGCGGACTCCTACGAGCAGTACTTC. Translated, it gives CSVLADSYEQYF.

There are many counts of this clonotype. V gene TRBV4-2 combines with J gene TRBJ2-4, with 12 bases identical to TRBD2. V shed 1 base, J shed 6 bases, and the junction held 1 base outside the gene matches. This CDR3 is 15 amino acids long. CDR1 and CDR2 (germline): LGHNA, YNFKEQ. CDR3: CASSQGLAGVNIQYF. The CDR3, as DNA: TGTGCCAGCAGCCAAGGACTAGCGGGAGTAAACATTCAGTACTTC.

This clonotype was recorded at least ten times. The chain recombines TRBV27 with TRBJ1-2; D not resolved. Germline CDR1 reads MNHEY; CDR2 reads SMNVEV (reference sequence). The CDR3 has 12 residues. Between the trimmed V and J ends, which lost 6 bases and 8 bases, there was a span of 13 bases. The CDR3 DNA is TGTGCCAGCAGACCTCTCCATGGGGGCTACACCTTC. This encodes CASRPLHGGYTF.